This TCR beta chain was sequenced in a study of blood T cell repertoires in COVID-19. In the original workflow: Amplified reference gene primers provided the basis for estimating nucleated cell counts. Only in-frame clones appear in the TCRdb table, and some are missing; sequencing was by immunoSEQ multiplex PCR. V and J calls and clone size are as listed in that table; D and trimming were resolved from the DNA. This table holds some 170,000 clones, around four fifths found once. CDR1 and CDR2 from the germline V gene are SGHRS and YFSETQ. The ends were cut back, 1 base at V and 1 base at J, with 2 bases in the middle. The CDR3 spans 12 residues. At least ten counts were recorded for this clone.

V and J are TRBV5-1 and TRBJ1-1, with unresolved D. Material: peripheral blood. This clonotype was sampled from a woman aged 40 to 49 with COVID-19, enrolled during active disease. CDR3 protein: CASSLQNTEAFF. CDR3 sequence (DNA): TGCGCCAGCAGCTTGCAGAACACTGAAGCTTTCTTT.